Shown below are 20 T cell receptor beta chains from a single sample sequenced in a study of somatic mutations in cytotoxic T cells in rheumatoid arthritis. Assay: immunoSEQ multiplex PCR; the TCRdb copy retains only in-frame clones and omits some. The table records some 11,000 clones, 70% to 80% of them present only once. The sample taken for sequencing was CD8+ T cells sorted from blood. The receptors were gathered from an adult with rheumatoid arthritis.

The CDR3 nucleotides read TGCGCCAGCAGCCAAGGGTCGGGAGTGAGCACTGAAGCTTTCTTT. Its translation is CASSQGSGVSTEAFF. The genes are TRBV4-3 and TRBJ1-1; the D is unclear. The CDR3 contains 15 residues. From germline, CDR1 is LGHNA and CDR2 YSLEER. Trimming shortened V by 1 base and J by 4 bases, and 13 bases separated the two germline ends.

The rearrangement joins TRBV5-1 to TRBJ1-1; 7 nucleotides align to TRBD1. Germline trimming cut 4 bases from V and 10 bases from J; bases unmatched to any gene: 16. Per the germline V gene, CDR1 is SGHRS and CDR2 is YFSETQ. This CDR3 region has 15 residues. For the CDR3, the DNA is TGCGCCAGCAGCCCAGGAGAGGTAACAGGGGATAGAGCTTTCTTT. Amino acid sequence: CASSPGEVTGDRAFF.

The rearrangement uses TRBV18 and TRBJ2-2; D not resolved. The CDR3 consists of 15 residues. Germline CDR1 is KGHSH and CDR2 is LQKENI. Trimming left V 1 base short and J 6 bases short, with 12 bases between. The CDR3 region has the DNA TGTGCCAGCTCACCACGGGATTCCCCCGCCGGGGAGCTGTTTTTT. Translated: CASSPRDSPAGELFF.

This clone was detected only once. The chain links TRBV15 to TRBJ2-7, with 9 bases matching TRBD2. Germline V CDR1 and CDR2: LNHNV, YYDKDF (reference sequence). The CDR3 spans 13 residues. V lost 5 bases to trimming and J lost 6 bases; unmatched junction nucleotides: 5. CDR3 amino acids: CATSGGRAGEQYF. The CDR3 bases are TGTGCCACCAGCGGCGGGAGGGCTGGCGAGCAGTACTTC.

V gene TRBV7-9 combines with J gene TRBJ2-5; 7 bases line up with TRBD2. Germline-derived CDR1 and CDR2 are SEHNR and FQNEAQ (reference sequence). The ends lost 5 bases at V and 3 bases at J; junction bases unmatched: 3. This CDR3 is 13 amino acids long. CDR3 sequence: CASSAGLEETQYF. CDR3 coding DNA: TGTGCCAGCAGCGCTGGACTAGAAGAGACCCAGTACTTC.

The chain combines TRBV6-5 with TRBJ2-7; 7 bases agree with TRBD2. Germline trimming cut 0 bases from V and 2 bases from J; bases unmatched to any gene: 4. There are 15 residues in the CDR3. Germline assignment: CDR1 MNHEY and CDR2 SVGAGI. The CDR3 spells CASSYSASGAYEQYF. The CDR3 nucleotides are TGTGCCAGCAGTTACTCAGCTAGCGGTGCCTACGAGCAGTACTTC.

The chain combines TRBV5-8 with TRBJ1-3; a weak D match, TRBD1 (6 bases). The CDR3 covers 16 residues. V gave up 3 bases and J gave up 2 bases, with 15 bases separating them. Germline CDR1 and CDR2: SGHTS and YDEGEE. The CDR3 DNA sequence: TGTGCCAGCAGCTCCGAAGGGGGAGGCACTGGAAACACCATATATTTT. Amino acid sequence: CASSSEGGGTGNTIYF.

A word on this clone: Other DNA sequences from this sample encode an identical CDR3 as well. The gene calls are TRBV9 and TRBJ1-1; D call uncertain. Deletions cut 0 bases from V and 4 bases from J, with 4 bases between. The CDR3 loop spans 12 amino acids. Germline V CDR1 and CDR2: SGDLS, YYNGEE. The CDR3 DNA reads TGTGCCAGCAGCGTAGGGGGCACTGAAGCTTTCTTT. Protein: CASSVGGTEAFF.

The chain carries TRBV5-1 and TRBJ2-3; 7 bases match TRBD1. Trimming cost V 0 bases and J 3 bases; bases outside gene matches: 7. Germline CDR1 SGHRS, CDR2 YFSETQ. The CDR3 contains 16 residues. CDR3 in DNA: TGCGCCAGCAGCTTGGCCGAAGGGGGCGAGACAGATACGCAGTATTTT. Protein product: CASSLAEGGETDTQYF.

This clone has a single count. This chain links TRBV6-7 with TRBJ1-4, with TRBD1 matching 7 bases. TRBV6-7 has ORF status, its function being uncertain. V dropped 0 bases and J dropped 8; count of bases not matched to a gene: 3. The CDR3 has 14 residues. CDR3 in amino acids: CASSYSDRWEKLFF. The CDR3 DNA reads as TGTGCCAGCAGTTACTCGGACAGGTGGGAAAAACTGTTTTTT.

This sequence joins TRBV19 and TRBJ2-1; D is possibly TRBD2 (6 bases). Germline V CDR1 and CDR2: LNHDA, SQIVND (reference sequence). The CDR3 totals 15 residues. Trimming stripped 0 bases from V and 8 bases from J, with 14 bases between. This CDR3 reads CASSIEAAGNHEQFF. The CDR3 nucleotides are TGTGCCAGTAGTATAGAAGCAGCGGGTAACCATGAGCAGTTCTTC. Using reference TRBV19 and TRBJ2-1 for the parts outside the CDR3, the full variable domain is DGGITQSPKYLFRKEGQNVTLSCEQNLNHDAMYWYRQDPGQGLRLIYYSQIVNDFQKGDIAEGYSVSREKKESFPLTVTSAQKNPTAFYLCASSIEAAGNHEQFFGPGTRLTVL.

About this clone: It is unclear where the CDR3 begins or ends on the DNA, so no DNA is shown, and the CDR3 is as TCRdb lists it. This sequence joins TRBV27 and TRBJ1-5; whether TRBD1, the table's D call, matches the DNA was not checked. Germline CDR1 MNHEY, CDR2 SMNVEV (reference sequence). The CDR3 is 16 residues long, counting both termini. CDR3 region: CASSTSTGEVNQPQHF.

The chain carries TRBV6-1 and TRBJ1-5, with D possibly being TRBD1 (5 bases). Looked up from germline, CDR1 is MNHNS and CDR2 is SASEGT. V lost 0 bases and J lost 4, with 13 bases in between. CDR3 length: 16 amino acids. This chain's CDR3 is CASSEAGRGINQPQHF. In DNA form, the CDR3 reads TGTGCCAGCAGTGAAGCTGGACGGGGGATTAATCAGCCCCAGCATTTT.

The V and J genes are TRBV5-6 and TRBJ2-1; tentatively, D is TRBD2 (5 bases). V lost 2 bases and J lost 10, with 31 bases in between. The length of the CDR3 is 19 residues. Germline CDR1 and CDR2: SGHDT and YYEEEE. CDR3 loop: CASSFQAGLPDLVVSEQFF. CDR3 DNA sequence: TGTGCCAGCAGCTTCCAGGCAGGACTCCCCGATTTGGTGGTCTCGGAGCAGTTCTTC.

The chain recombines TRBV29-1 with TRBJ2-3; TRBD2 matches at 14 bases. The CDR3 has 16 residues. CDR1 SQVTM and CDR2 ANQGSEA come from the germline V gene. V was clipped by 1 base and J by 5 bases; unmatched bases: 5. The CDR3 coding sequence is TGCAGCGTTGAAGGGGTCGGACTAGCGGGAGGAGATACGCAGTATTTT. Its protein is CSVEGVGLAGGDTQYF.

This chain joins TRBV9 and TRBJ1-2; D is possibly TRBD1 (6 bases). The germline gives CDR1 SGDLS, CDR2 YYNGEE. The V end was cut by 0 bases, the J end by 4 bases, with 19 bases between. The CDR3 length is 17 residues. The CDR3 loop is CASSVADRDIEIYGYTF. The CDR3 nucleotides read TGTGCCAGCAGCGTAGCGGATCGGGACATTGAGATCTATGGCTACACCTTC.

This clone occurred a few times. The chain uses TRBV2 and TRBJ1-5, with 7 nucleotides matching TRBD1. The V segment lost 2 bases and the J segment 5 bases; nucleotides outside the gene matches: 6. Germline CDR1 and CDR2: SNHLY and FYNNEI. This CDR3 contains 15 residues. As DNA, the CDR3 is TGTGCCAGCAGTGAACGGGGGAGGGGGCATCAGCCCCAGCATTTT. Translating it yields CASSERGRGHQPQHF.

This chain connects TRBV14 to TRBJ1-4; D ambiguous. The CDR3 loop spans 17 amino acids. The V gene's germline CDR1 is SGHDN and CDR2 FVKESK. V lost 0 bases and J lost 5, with 16 bases in between. The DNA of the CDR3 is TGTGCCAGCAGCCAAGATGGGGTTGGCAGGAGAAATGAAAAACTGTTTTTT. Its protein product is CASSQDGVGRRNEKLFF.

The genes are TRBV6-1 and TRBJ2-7; the D is unclear. V lost 1 base, J lost 0 bases, and 13 bases lay in between. Per germline, CDR1 MNHNS and CDR2 SASEGT. This CDR3 contains 16 residues. CDR3 amino acids: CASSEGPGYSSYEQYF. The DNA for the CDR3 is TGTGCCAGCAGTGAAGGTCCGGGCTATAGCTCCTACGAGCAGTACTTC.

The gene calls are TRBV10-3 and TRBJ1-4; D is unclear. The CDR3 spans 14 residues. The germline CDR1 and CDR2 sequences are ENHRY and SYGVKD. Trimming took off 3 bases at V and 3 bases at J, with 8 bases between the two ends. CDR3 nucleotide sequence: TGTGCCATCAGTGACTATGGACCTAATGAAAAACTGTTTTTT. Its protein product is CAISDYGPNEKLFF.